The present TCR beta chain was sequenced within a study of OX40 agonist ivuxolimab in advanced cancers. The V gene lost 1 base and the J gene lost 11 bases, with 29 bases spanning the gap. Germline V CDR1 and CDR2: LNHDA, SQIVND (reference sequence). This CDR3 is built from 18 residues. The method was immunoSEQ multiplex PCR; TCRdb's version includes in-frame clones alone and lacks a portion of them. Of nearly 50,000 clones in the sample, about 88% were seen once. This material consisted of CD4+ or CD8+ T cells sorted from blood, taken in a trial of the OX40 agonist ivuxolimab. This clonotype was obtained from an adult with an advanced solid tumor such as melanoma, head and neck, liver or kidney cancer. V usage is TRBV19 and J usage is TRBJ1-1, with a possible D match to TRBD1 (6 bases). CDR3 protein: CASSIGSGGFPYRREAFF. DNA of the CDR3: TGTGCCAGTAGTATAGGCTCGGGGGGCTTTCCTTATCGCCGTGAGGCTTTCTTT. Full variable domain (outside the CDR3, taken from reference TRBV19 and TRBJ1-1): DGGITQSPKYLFRKEGQNVTLSCEQNLNHDAMYWYRQDPGQGLRLIYYSQIVNDFQKGDIAEGYSVSREKKESFPLTVTSAQKNPTAFYLCASSIGSGGFPYRREAFFGQGTRLTVV.